This entry features one T cell receptor beta chain sequence. The antigen remains undetermined. This entry comes from a study of shared clonotypes between healthy human individuals. The CDR3 is 14 residues long. Deletions cut 1 base from V and 4 bases from J, with 10 bases between. The germline gives CDR1 SGHTA, CDR2 FQGNSA. Findings and limits, study-wide: A small donor pool kept down the genetic and exposure-history diversity that was represented.

Measured with immunoSEQ multiplex PCR; TCRdb has only the in-frame clones, and not every one. The sample lists roughly 500,000 clones, around 96% seen once, with less than 0.06% in the top ten. Sequencing was performed on naive CD4+ T cells sorted from blood. This sample's subset: CD45RA+ positively selected. The chain combines TRBV7-2 with TRBJ2-5; D possibly corresponds to TRBD2 (6 bases). The source is a woman aged 30 to 39 in good health. The CDR3 is CASSLVSGGETQYF. For the CDR3, the DNA is TGTGCCAGCAGCTTAGTATCCGGGGGAGAGACCCAGTACTTC.